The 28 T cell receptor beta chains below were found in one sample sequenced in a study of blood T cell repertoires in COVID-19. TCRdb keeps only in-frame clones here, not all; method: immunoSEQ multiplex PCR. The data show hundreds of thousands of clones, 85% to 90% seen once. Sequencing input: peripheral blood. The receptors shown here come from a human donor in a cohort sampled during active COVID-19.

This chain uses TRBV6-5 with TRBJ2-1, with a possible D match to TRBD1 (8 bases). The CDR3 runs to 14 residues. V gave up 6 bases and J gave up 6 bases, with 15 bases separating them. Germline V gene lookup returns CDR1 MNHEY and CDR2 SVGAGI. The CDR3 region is CASRKTGEGNEQFF. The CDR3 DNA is TGTGCCAGCAGGAAGACAGGGGAGGGCAATGAGCAGTTCTTC.

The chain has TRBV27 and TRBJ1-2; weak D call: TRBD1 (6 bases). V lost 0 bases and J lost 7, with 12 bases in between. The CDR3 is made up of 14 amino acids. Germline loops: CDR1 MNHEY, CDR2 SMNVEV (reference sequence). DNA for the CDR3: TGTGCCAGCAGTTTATCCCAGGGGATAAGTGGCTACACCTTC. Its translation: CASSLSQGISGYTF.

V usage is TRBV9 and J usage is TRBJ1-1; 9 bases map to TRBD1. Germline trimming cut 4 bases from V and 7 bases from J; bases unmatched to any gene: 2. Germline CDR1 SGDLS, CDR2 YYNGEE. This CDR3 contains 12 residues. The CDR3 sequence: CASSSTGGEAFF. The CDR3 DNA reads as TGTGCCAGCAGCTCGACAGGGGGTGAAGCTTTCTTT.

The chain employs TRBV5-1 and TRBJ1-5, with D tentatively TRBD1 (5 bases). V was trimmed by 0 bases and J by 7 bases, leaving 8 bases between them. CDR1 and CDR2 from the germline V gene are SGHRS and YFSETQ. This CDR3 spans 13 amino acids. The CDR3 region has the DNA TGCGCCAGCAGCTTGGATACAGGACAGCCCCAGCATTTT. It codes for CASSLDTGQPQHF.

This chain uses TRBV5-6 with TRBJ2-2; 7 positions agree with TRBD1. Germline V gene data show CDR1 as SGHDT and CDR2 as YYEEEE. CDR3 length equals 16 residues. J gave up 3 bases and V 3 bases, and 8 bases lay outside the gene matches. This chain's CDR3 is CASSYNDRADTGELFF. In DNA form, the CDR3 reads TGTGCCAGCAGCTATAATGACAGGGCAGACACCGGGGAGCTGTTTTTT.

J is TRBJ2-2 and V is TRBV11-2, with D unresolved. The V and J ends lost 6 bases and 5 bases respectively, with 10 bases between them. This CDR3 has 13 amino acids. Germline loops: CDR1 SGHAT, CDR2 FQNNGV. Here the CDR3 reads CASRAQVTGELFF. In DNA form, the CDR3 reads TGTGCCAGCAGGGCTCAGGTTACCGGGGAGCTGTTTTTT. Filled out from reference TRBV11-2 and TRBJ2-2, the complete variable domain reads EAGVAQSPRYKIIEKRQSVAFWCNPISGHATLYWYQQILGQGPKLLIQFQNNGVVDDSQLPKDRFSAERLKGVDSTLKIQPAKLEDSAVYLCASRAQVTGELFFGEGSRLTVL.

CDR3 sequence: CASSLMSAGVTDTQYF. For the CDR3, the DNA is TGTGCCAGCAGCTTAATGTCAGCGGGAGTCACAGATACGCAGTATTTT. V and J are TRBV7-2 and TRBJ2-3; the match to TRBD2 covers 8 bases. From germline, CDR1 is SGHTA and CDR2 FQGNSA. The length of the CDR3 is 16 residues. V dropped 2 bases and J dropped 2; count of bases not matched to a gene: 6.

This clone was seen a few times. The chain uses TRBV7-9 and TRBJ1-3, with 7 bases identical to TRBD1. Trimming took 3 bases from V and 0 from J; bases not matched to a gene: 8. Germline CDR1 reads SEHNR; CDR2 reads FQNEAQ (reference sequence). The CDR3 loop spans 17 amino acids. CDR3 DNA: TGTGCCAGCAGCTTCAGGACAGGAACCTCCTCTGGAAACACCATATATTTT. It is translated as CASSFRTGTSSGNTIYF.

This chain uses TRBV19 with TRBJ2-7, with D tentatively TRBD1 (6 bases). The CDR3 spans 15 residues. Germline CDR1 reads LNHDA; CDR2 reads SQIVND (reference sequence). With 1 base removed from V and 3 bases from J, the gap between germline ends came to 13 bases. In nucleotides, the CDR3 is TGTGCCAGTAGTATAGCTCAGGACAGTGTCTACGAGCAGTACTTC. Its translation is CASSIAQDSVYEQYF.

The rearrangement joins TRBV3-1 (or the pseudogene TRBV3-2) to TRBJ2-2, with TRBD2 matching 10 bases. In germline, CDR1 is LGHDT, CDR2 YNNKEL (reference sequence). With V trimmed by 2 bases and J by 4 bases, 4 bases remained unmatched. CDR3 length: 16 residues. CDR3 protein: CASSQPSGRRTGELFF. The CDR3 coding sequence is TGTGCCAGCAGCCAACCTAGCGGGAGACGCACCGGGGAGCTGTTTTTT.

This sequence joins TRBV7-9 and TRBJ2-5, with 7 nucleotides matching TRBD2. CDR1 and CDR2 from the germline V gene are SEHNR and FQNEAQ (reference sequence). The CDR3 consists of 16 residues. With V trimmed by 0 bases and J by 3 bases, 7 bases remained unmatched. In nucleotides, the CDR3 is TGTGCCAGCAGCTTAGCGGGCGGGGGACCTAAAGAGACCCAGTACTTC. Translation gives CASSLAGGGPKETQYF.

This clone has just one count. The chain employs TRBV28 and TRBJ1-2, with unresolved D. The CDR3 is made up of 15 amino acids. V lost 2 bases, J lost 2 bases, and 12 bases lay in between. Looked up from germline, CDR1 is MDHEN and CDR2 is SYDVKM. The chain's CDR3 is CASSLEVTRNYGYTF. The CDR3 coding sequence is TGTGCCAGCAGTTTAGAGGTCACCAGAAACTATGGCTACACCTTC.

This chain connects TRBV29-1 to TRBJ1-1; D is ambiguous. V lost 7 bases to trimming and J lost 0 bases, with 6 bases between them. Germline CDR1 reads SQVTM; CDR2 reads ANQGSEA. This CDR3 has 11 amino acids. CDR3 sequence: CSGAVNTEAFF. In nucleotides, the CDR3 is TGCAGCGGGGCAGTGAACACTGAAGCTTTCTTT.

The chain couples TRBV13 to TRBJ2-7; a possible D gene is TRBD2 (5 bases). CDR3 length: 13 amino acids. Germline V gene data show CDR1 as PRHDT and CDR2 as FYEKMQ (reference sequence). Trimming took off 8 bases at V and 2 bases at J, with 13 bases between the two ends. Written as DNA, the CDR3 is TGTGCCAGCGGACGGACTGCTACCTACGAGCAGTACTTC. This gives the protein CASGRTATYEQYF. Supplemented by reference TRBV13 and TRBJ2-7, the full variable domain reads AAGVIQSPRHLIKEKRETATLKCYPIPRHDTVYWYQQGPGQDPQFLISFYEKMQSDKGSIPDRFSAQQFSDYHSELNMSSLELGDSALYFCASGRTATYEQYFGPGTRLTVT.

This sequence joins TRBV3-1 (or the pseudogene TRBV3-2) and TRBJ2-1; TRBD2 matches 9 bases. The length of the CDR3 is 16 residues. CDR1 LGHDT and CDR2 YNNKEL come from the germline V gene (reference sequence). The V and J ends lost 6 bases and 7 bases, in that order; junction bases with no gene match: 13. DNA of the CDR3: TGTGCCAGCAGGACTAGCGGTACGGCGGGAAGTAATGAGCAGTTCTTC. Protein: CASRTSGTAGSNEQFF.

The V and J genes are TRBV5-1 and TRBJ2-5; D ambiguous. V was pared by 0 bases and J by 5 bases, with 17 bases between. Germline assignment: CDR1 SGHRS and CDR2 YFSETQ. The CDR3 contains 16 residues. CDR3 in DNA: TGCGCCAGCAGCTTGGGGGCCTTGCAAAGGAAGGAGACCCAGTACTTC. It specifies CASSLGALQRKETQYF.

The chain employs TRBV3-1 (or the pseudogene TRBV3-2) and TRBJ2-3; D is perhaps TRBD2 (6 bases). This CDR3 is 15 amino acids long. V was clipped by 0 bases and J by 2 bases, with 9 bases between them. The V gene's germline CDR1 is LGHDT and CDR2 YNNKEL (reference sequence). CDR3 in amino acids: CASSQDPSDTDTQYF. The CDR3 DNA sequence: TGTGCCAGCAGCCAAGATCCTAGCGACACAGATACGCAGTATTTT.

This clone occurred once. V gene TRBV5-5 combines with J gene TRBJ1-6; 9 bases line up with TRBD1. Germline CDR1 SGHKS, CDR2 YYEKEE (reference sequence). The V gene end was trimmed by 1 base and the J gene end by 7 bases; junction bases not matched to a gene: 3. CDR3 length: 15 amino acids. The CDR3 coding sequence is TGTGCCAGCAGCTTGAGACAGGGGGTGAATTCACCCCTCCACTTT. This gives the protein CASSLRQGVNSPLHF.

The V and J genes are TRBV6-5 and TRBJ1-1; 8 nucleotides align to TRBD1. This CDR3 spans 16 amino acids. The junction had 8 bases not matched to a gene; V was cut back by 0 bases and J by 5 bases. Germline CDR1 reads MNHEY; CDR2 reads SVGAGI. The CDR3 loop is CASSYSPGGGLTEAFF. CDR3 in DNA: TGTGCCAGCAGTTACTCGCCAGGGGGCGGGTTAACTGAAGCTTTCTTT.

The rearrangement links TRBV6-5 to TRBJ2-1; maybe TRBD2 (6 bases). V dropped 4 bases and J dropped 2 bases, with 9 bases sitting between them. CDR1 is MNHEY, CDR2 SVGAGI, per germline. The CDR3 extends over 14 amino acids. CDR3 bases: TGTGCCAGCAGTTGGGGAGGTCCCTACAATGAGCAGTTCTTC. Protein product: CASSWGGPYNEQFF.

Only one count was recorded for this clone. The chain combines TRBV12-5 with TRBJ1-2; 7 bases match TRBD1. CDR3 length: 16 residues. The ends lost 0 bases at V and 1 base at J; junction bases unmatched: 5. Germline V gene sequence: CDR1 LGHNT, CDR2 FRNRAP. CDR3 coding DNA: TGTGCTAGTGGTTTGGTACCAGGACAGGATAACTATGGCTACACCTTC. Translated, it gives CASGLVPGQDNYGYTF.

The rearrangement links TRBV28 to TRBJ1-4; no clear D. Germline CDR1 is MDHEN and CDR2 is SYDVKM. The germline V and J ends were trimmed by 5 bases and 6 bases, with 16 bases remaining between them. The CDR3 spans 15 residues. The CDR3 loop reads CASSPAGVRDEKLFF. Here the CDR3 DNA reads TGTGCCAGCAGTCCCGCCGGGGTTCGGGATGAAAAACTGTTTTTT.

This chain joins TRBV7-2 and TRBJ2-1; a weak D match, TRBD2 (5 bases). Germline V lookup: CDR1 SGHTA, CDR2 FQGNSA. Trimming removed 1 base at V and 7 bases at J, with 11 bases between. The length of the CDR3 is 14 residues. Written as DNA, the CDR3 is TGTGCCAGCAGCTTAGATCGGGGTAAGAATGAGCAGTTCTTC. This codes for CASSLDRGKNEQFF. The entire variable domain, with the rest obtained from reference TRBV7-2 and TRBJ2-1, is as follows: GAGVSQSPSNKVTEKGKDVELRCDPISGHTALYWYRQSLGQGLEFLIYFQGNSAPDKSGLPSDRFSAERTGGSVSTLTIQRTQQEDSAVYLCASSLDRGKNEQFFGPGTRLTVL.

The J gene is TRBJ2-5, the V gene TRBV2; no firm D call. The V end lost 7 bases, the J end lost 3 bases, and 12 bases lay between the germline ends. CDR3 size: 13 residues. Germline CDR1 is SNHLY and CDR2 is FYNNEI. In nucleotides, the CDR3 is TGTGCCAGCACGGCGGAGCTGAAAGAGACCCAGTACTTC. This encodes CASTAELKETQYF.

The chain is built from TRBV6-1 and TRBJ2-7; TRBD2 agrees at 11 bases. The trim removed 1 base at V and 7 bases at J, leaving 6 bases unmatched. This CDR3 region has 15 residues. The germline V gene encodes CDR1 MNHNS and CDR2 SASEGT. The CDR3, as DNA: TGTGCCAGCAGTGAAGAACTAGCGGGAGCGGAAGAGCAGTACTTC. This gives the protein CASSEELAGAEEQYF.

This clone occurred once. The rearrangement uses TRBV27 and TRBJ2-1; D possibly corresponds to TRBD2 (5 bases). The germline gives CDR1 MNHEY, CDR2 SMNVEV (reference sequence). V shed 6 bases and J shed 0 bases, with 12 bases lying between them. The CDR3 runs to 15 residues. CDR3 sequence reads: CASSERTSSYNEQFF. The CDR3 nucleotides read TGTGCCAGCAGCGAGCGGACGAGCTCCTACAATGAGCAGTTCTTC.

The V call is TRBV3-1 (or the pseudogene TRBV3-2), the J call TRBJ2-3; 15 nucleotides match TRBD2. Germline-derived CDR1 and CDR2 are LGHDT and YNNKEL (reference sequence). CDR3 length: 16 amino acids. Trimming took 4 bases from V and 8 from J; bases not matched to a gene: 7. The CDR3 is CASSRGGTSGRFTQYF. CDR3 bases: TGTGCCAGCAGCCGCGGCGGGACTAGCGGGAGGTTTACGCAGTATTTT.

The CDR3 spells CASSLADKQYF. DNA of the CDR3: TGTGCCAGCAGCTTAGCGGACAAGCAGTACTTC. J is TRBJ2-7 and V is TRBV7-2; D may be TRBD1 (5 bases). Germline assignment: CDR1 SGHTA and CDR2 FQGNSA. The CDR3 spans 11 residues. V lost 0 bases, J lost 8 bases, and 5 bases lay in between.